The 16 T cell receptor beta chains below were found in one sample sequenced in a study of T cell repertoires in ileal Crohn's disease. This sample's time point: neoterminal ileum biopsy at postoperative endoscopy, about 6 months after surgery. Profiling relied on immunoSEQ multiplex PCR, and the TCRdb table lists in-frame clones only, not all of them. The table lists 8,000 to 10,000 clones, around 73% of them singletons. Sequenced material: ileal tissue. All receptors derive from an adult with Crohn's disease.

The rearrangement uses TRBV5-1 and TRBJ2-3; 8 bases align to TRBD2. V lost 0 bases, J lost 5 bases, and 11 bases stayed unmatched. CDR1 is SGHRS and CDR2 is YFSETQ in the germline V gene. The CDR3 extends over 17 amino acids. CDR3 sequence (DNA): TGCGCCAGCAGCTTGGGGCTCCTAAGCGGGGGAGAAGATACGCAGTATTTT. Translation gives CASSLGLLSGGEDTQYF.

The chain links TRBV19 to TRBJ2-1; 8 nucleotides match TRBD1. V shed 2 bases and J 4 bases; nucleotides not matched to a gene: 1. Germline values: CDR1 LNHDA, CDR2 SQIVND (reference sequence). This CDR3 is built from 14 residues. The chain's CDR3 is CASSIRTGYNEQFF. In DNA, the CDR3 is TGTGCCAGTAGTATACGGACAGGGTACAATGAGCAGTTCTTC.

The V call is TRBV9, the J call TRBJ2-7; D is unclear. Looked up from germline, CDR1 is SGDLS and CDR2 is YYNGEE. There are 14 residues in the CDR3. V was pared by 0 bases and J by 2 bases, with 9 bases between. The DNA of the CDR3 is TGTGCCAGCAGCGTAGGTCCTACTACCTACGAGCAGTACTTC. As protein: CASSVGPTTYEQYF.

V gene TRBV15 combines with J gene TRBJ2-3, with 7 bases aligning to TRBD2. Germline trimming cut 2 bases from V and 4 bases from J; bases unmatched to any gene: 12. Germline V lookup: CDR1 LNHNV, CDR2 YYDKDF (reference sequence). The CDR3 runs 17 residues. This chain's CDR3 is CATSRSTQERGADTQYF. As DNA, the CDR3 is TGTGCCACCAGCAGATCGACCCAGGAGCGGGGTGCAGATACGCAGTATTTT.

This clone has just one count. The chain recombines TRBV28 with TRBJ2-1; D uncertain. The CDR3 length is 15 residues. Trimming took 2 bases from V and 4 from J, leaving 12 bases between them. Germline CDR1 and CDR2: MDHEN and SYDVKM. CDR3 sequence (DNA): TGTGCCAGCAGTTTAAACATTAGAGGTTACAATGAGCAGTTCTTC. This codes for CASSLNIRGYNEQFF.

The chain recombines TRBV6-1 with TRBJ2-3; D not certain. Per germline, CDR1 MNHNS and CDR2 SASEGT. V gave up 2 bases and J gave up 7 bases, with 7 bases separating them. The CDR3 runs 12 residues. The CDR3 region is CASSELRNTQYF. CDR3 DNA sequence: TGTGCCAGCAGTGAATTGCGGAATACGCAGTATTTT.

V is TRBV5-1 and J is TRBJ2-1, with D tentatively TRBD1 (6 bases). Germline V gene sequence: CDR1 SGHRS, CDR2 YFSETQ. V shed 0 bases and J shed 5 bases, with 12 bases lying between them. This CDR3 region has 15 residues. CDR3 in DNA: TGCGCCAGCAGCTTGGCCGGGACAAGTAACAATGAGCAGTTCTTC. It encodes CASSLAGTSNNEQFF.

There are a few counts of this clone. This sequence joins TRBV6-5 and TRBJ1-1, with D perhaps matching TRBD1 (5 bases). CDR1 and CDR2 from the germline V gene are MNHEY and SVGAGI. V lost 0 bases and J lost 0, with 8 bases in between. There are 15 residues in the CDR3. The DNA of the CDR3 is TGTGCCAGCAGTTACTCGGTAGGGGTGAACACTGAAGCTTTCTTT. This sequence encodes CASSYSVGVNTEAFF.

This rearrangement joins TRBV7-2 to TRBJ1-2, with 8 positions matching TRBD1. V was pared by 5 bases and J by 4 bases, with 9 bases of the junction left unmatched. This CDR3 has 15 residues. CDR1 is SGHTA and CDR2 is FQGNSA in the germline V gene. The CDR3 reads CASSLQTGEIYGYTF. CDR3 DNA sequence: TGTGCCAGCAGCCTACAGACAGGGGAGATCTATGGCTACACCTTC.

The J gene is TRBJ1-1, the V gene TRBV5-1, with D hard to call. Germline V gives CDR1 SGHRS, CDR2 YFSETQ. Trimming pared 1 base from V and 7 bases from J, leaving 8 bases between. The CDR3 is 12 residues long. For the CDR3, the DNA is TGCGCCAGCAGCTTGCAAGGAGTTGAAGCTTTCTTT. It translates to CASSLQGVEAFF.

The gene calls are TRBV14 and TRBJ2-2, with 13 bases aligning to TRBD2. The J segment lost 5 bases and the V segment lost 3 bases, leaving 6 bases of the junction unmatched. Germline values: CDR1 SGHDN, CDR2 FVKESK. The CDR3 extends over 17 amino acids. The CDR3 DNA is TGTGCCAGCAGCCAGTCGGGACTAGCGGGACGAACCGGGGAGCTGTTTTTT. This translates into CASSQSGLAGRTGELFF.

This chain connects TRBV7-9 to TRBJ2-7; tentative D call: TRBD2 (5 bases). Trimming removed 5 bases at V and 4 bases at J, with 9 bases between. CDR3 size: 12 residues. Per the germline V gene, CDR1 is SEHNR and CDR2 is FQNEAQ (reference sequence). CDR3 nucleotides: TGTGCCAGCAGCGACCCGGGGTACGAGCAGTACTTC. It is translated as CASSDPGYEQYF.

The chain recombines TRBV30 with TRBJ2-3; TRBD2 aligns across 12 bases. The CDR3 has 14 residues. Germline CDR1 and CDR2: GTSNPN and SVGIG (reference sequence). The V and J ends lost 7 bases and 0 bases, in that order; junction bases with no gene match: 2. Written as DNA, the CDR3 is TGTGCCTTAGGGACTAGCGGGAGCACAGATACGCAGTATTTT. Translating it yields CALGTSGSTDTQYF. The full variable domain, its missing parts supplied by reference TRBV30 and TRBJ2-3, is SQTIHQWPATLVQPVGSPLSLECTVEGTSNPNLYWYRQAAGRGLQLLFYSVGIGQISSEVPQNLSASRPQDRQFILSSKKLLLSDSGFYLCALGTSGSTDTQYFGPGTRLTVL.

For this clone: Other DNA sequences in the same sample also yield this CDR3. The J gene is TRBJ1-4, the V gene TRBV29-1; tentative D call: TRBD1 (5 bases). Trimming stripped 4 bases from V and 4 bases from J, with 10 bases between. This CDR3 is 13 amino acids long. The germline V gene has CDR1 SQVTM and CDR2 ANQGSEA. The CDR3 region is CSVGRGNNEKLFF. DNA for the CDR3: TGCAGCGTTGGTAGGGGCAATAATGAAAAACTGTTTTTT.

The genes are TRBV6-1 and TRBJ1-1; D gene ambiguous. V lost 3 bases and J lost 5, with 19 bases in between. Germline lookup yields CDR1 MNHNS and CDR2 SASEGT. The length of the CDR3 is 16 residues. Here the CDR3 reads CASSDLAYTRGTEAFF. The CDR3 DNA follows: TGTGCCAGCAGTGACTTAGCATATACACGAGGAACTGAAGCTTTCTTT.

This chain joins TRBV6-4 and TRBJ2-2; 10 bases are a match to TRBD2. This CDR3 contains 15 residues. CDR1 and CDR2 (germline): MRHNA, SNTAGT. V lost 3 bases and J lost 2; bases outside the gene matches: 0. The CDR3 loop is CASSELAGNTGELFF. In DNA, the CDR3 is TGTGCCAGCAGTGAACTAGCGGGAAACACCGGGGAGCTGTTTTTT.